This T cell receptor (beta chain) is drawn from a study of technical replicates of blood from a few donors (dated 2017 in TCRdb). The library was built by means of the immunoSEQ multiplex PCR assay. The table comes from immuneACCESS by way of TCRdb, which keeps in-frame sequences with V and J called. Part of the clones is missing from these tables; in studies checked, under half for an unresolved V gene and the rest for unknown reasons. The sample table contains fewer than 110,000 clones; only one count was recorded for around 96% of them. Approximately 0.2% of the sample rests with the top ten. In the case of this clone: Its antigen remains undetermined. No quality values exist for individual bases; no much larger clone is one base distant.

Input material: T cells isolated from PBMCs. This sequence originates from a human donor in good health.

DNA sequence: TGCGCCAGCAGGGGACAGGAGCAGTTCTTC. Its translation is CASRGQEQFF. Here the chain combines TRBV10-1 and TRBJ2-1; 7 junctional bases match TRBD1. Based on the germline V gene (reference sequence), the CDR1 and CDR2 sequences are WNHNN and SYGVQD. The CDR3 holds 10 amino acids from the cysteine to the phenylalanine. Only CDR3 DNA remains: 30 bases, in frame from the first base. Germline trimming amounts to 6 bases on V and 10 bases on J, with 0 as the count of junction bases outside the gene matches.